This T cell receptor (beta chain) was captured by sequencing in a study of blood T cell repertoires in COVID-19. About the study: Samples representing acute and convalescent COVID-19 were sourced from the United States, Italy and Spain. PBMCs, B-cell-depleted T cells, or T cells were the source of the cDNA or gDNA that made up the material.

The CDR3 totals 16 residues. The germline V gene encodes CDR1 SGHTA and CDR2 FQGNSA. Trimming took 1 base from V and 2 from J; bases not matched to a gene: 7. Original analysis: Reference gene primer amplification gave estimated nucleated cell counts. The table came from immunoSEQ multiplex PCR; TCRdb's copy has only in-frame clones and leaves some out. V and J calls and clone size come straight from that table; D and trimming were deduced from the DNA. The sample records around 150,000 clones, about 76% being singletons. The TCR comes from a woman aged 55-75 years with active or convalescent COVID-19. Sequencing was done on a sample of peripheral blood. The rearrangement joins TRBV7-2 to TRBJ2-7; TRBD2 matches 8 bases. CDR3 in amino acids: CASSLDASSGPYEQYF. CDR3 coding DNA: TGTGCCAGCAGCTTAGACGCTTCTAGCGGGCCCTACGAGCAGTACTTC.